The present entry profiles one TCR beta chain with its context. Deletions cut 0 bases from V and 4 bases from J, with 12 bases between. Germline V gene data show CDR1 as MNHEY and CDR2 as SVGAGI. This CDR3 has 15 residues. This sample was taken from a study of blood T cell repertoires in COVID-19. Repertoires were generated with immunoSEQ multiplex PCR, while TCRdb's copy carries only in-frame clones and drops some. The sample has about 180,000 clones, about 86% seen once. Sequencing was performed on peripheral blood. The V call is TRBV6-5, the J call TRBJ2-5, with D tentatively TRBD2 (7 bases). This clonotype originated in a man in his forties or fifties with active or convalescent COVID-19. The chain's CDR3 is CASSYSSGGGETQYF. The CDR3 coding sequence is TGTGCCAGCAGTTACTCGTCGGGGGGCGGAGAGACCCAGTACTTC.